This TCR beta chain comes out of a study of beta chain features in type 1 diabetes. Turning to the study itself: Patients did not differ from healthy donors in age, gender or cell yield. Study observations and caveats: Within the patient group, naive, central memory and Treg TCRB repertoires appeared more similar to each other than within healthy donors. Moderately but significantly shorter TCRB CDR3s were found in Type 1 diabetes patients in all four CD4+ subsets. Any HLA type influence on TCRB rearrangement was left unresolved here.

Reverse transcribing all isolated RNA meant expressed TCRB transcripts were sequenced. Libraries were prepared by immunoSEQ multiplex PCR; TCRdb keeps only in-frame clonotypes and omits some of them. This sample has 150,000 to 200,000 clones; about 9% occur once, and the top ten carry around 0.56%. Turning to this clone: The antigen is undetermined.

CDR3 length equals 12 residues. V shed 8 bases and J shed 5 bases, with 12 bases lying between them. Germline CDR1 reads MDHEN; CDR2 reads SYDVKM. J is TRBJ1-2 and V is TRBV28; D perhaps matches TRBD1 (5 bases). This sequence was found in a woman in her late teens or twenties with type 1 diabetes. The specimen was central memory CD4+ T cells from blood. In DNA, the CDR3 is TGTGCCAGCGGCGGGGCGAGGTATGGCTACACCTTC. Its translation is CASGGARYGYTF.